Following are 19 T cell receptor beta chains from one sample sequenced in a study of metastatic and nonmetastatic thyroid tumors. Every patient underwent thyroid surgery untreated. MiXCR was used by TCRdb to re-call the PCR reads. The repertoire consists of 91,000 or so clones, with more than 9.5% occurring once and the leading ten covering about 10%. Material: blood. Source of these receptors: a female donor with papillary thyroid cancer or a benign thyroid nodule (not recorded which). Some clones in this sample may be carry-over from other donors' samples.

This clone occurred many times. The chain has TRBV9 and TRBJ2-5; either TRBD1 or TRBD2 may fit D (5 bases each). Germline CDR1 reads SGDLS; CDR2 reads YYNGEE. This CDR3 has 13 residues. V was shortened by 0 bases and J by 5 bases, with 8 bases between the two germline ends. The CDR3 bases are TGTGCCAGCAGCGTAGGGGGCGGGGAGACCCAGTACTTC. It codes for CASSVGGGETQYF.

Only a few counts were recorded for this clone. Being one base from a much bigger clone, this may be a read error. The J gene is TRBJ1-2, the V gene TRBV5-4; D is perhaps TRBD1 (5 bases). V dropped 4 bases and J dropped 8 bases, with 18 bases sitting between them. CDR1 is SGHNT and CDR2 is YYREEE in the germline V gene (reference sequence). This CDR3 has 14 residues. The CDR3 region has the DNA TGTGCCAGCAGCCTTTTTTATAGCGGGGCGGGCTACACCTTC. Its protein is CASSLFYSGAGYTF.

This clone has just a few counts. As the CDR3 is not closed by the conserved phenylalanine or tryptophan, this likely results from a read error. This chain uses TRBV15 with TRBJ2-7; D is unclear. This CDR3 has 15 amino acids. The V end lost 0 bases, the J end lost 0 bases, and 9 bases lay between the germline ends. Germline V gives CDR1 LNHNV, CDR2 YYDKDF (reference sequence). This CDR3 reads CATSRDGTASYEQYS. The CDR3 DNA is TGTGCCACCAGCAGAGACGGTACAGCCTCCTACGAGCAGTACTCC.

This clone was detected ten times or more. This sample includes further DNA sequences coding for the same CDR3. J is TRBJ2-3 and V is TRBV14; perhaps TRBD2 as D (5 bases). Germline V lookup: CDR1 SGHDN, CDR2 FVKESK. The CDR3 spans 20 residues. Deletions cut 3 bases from V and 2 bases from J, with 27 bases between. CDR3 coding DNA: TGTGCCAGCAGCCACGCTTTGAGCGGAGCTATTGCCAACATCACAGATACGCAGTATTTT. It is translated as CASSHALSGAIANITDTQYF.

This clone was recorded many times. The DNA of the CDR3 is TGTGCCAGTAGTCTTGGGGACCAAAGGGTGCAGTACTTC. Its translation: CASSLGDQRVQYF. The chain is built from TRBV19 and TRBJ2-7; TRBD1 or TRBD2 may be the D gene (5 bases each). Trimming removed 5 bases from V and 9 bases from J, with 17 bases in between. This CDR3 region has 13 residues. Germline V gene lookup returns CDR1 LNHDA and CDR2 SQIVND (reference sequence).

The table lists this clone with many counts. The genes are TRBV2 and TRBJ2-1; 8 bases are shared with TRBD2. CDR3 size: 14 residues. The junction had 0 bases not matched to a gene; V was cut back by 4 bases and J by 1 base. Germline loops: CDR1 SNHLY, CDR2 FYNNEI. The CDR3 nucleotides read TGTGCCAGCAGTGGACTAGCGTCCTACAATGAGCAGTTCTTC. Protein product: CASSGLASYNEQFF.

This clone was observed a few times. An end of the junction does not agree with germline; a read error may underlie this. This chain joins TRBV10-3 and TRBJ2-5; TRBD1 matches at 7 bases. The CDR3 consists of 14 residues. Germline V gene lookup returns CDR1 ENHRY and CDR2 SYGVKD. The CDR3 DNA reads TGTGCCATCAGTGGACGGGACAGACAAGAAACCCAGTACTTC. It translates to CAISGRDRQETQYF.

V and J are TRBV7-8 and TRBJ1-2; D call uncertain. V was shortened by 1 base and J by 2 bases, with 14 bases between the two germline ends. Looked up from germline, CDR1 is SGHVS and CDR2 is FQNEAQ. This CDR3 contains 16 residues. CDR3 region: CASSLVSVVPNYGYTF. In DNA, the CDR3 is TGTGCCAGCAGCTTAGTGTCGGTGGTACCCAACTATGGCTACACCTTC.

This clone was seen ten or more times. The CDR3, as DNA: TGTGCCAGCAGTTTCGGGACAGAATACGAGCAGTACTTC. Its protein product is CASSFGTEYEQYF. V gene TRBV6-2 or TRBV6-3 combines with J gene TRBJ2-7; 7 bases are shared with TRBD1. Germline V gene lookup returns CDR1 MNHEY and CDR2 SVGEGT. The CDR3 sequence is 13 residues long. V trimming: 4 bases; J trimming: 4 bases; junction bases outside the gene matches: 4.

This clone was seen at least ten times. The rearrangement uses TRBV7-9 and TRBJ2-7, with unresolved D. Deletions cut 1 base from V and 4 bases from J, with 5 bases between. Germline CDR1 is SEHNR and CDR2 is FQNEAQ (reference sequence). CDR3 length equals 12 residues. CDR3 region: CASSLVQYEQYF. Written as DNA, the CDR3 is TGTGCCAGCAGCTTAGTCCAATACGAGCAGTACTTC.

The chain recombines TRBV7-9 with TRBJ1-2; D call uncertain. Trimming pared 1 base from V and 5 bases from J, leaving 8 bases between. Per germline, CDR1 SEHNR and CDR2 FQNEAQ (reference sequence). The CDR3 has 13 residues. This CDR3 is CASSLEWEYGYTF. CDR3 coding DNA: TGTGCCAGCAGCTTAGAATGGGAATATGGCTACACCTTC.

The table lists this clone with many counts. The V call is TRBV29-1, the J call TRBJ1-5; D perhaps matches TRBD1 (6 bases). Germline assignment: CDR1 SQVTM and CDR2 ANQGSEA. V gave up 6 bases and J gave up 0 bases, with 12 bases separating them. The CDR3 runs 14 residues. CDR3 protein: CSVATGGSNQPQHF. The CDR3 DNA follows: TGCAGCGTCGCGACAGGTGGTAGCAATCAGCCCCAGCATTTT.

This clone was counted ten times or more. The chain has TRBV18 and TRBJ2-7; D uncertain. Germline V gives CDR1 KGHSH, CDR2 LQKENI. V gave up 2 bases and J gave up 6 bases, with 11 bases separating them. The CDR3 covers 13 residues. Here the CDR3 DNA reads TGTGCCAGCTCACCAGGGAAAGGGCTCGAGCAGTACTTC. It yields the protein CASSPGKGLEQYF.

This clone was recorded many times. The chain recombines TRBV7-2 with TRBJ2-7; D is undetermined. Per the germline V gene, CDR1 is SGHTA and CDR2 is FQGNSA. This CDR3 comprises 15 residues. With 0 bases removed from V and 5 bases from J, the gap between germline ends came to 14 bases. Written as DNA, the CDR3 is TGTGCCAGCAGCTTAGCGCGAATAGGGATCCACGAGCAGTACTTC. Translating it yields CASSLARIGIHEQYF.

The chain links TRBV12-3 or TRBV12-4 to TRBJ1-1; D not resolved. V shed 1 base and J shed 12 bases, with 18 bases lying between them. This CDR3 has 14 amino acids. The CDR3 sequence: CASSLGTVNTESFF. The CDR3 region has the DNA TGTGCCAGCAGTTTAGGGACGGTGAACACTGAGTCTTTCTTT.

By frequency in the sample, this clone is medium-sized. The chain is built from TRBV3-1 and TRBJ2-5; D not certain. CDR3 size: 14 residues. V was cut by 1 base and J by 5 bases, with 11 bases left in between. From germline, CDR1 is LGHDT and CDR2 YNNKEL (reference sequence). The CDR3 here is CASSQVKLQETQYF. The CDR3 bases are TGTGCCAGCAGCCAAGTCAAACTACAGGAGACCCAGTACTTC.

The chain is built from TRBV20-1 and TRBJ2-5; possibly TRBD1 or TRBD2 for D (6 bases each). The V end lost 5 bases, the J end lost 2 bases, and 15 bases lay between the germline ends. The CDR3 sequence is 14 residues long. CDR1 and CDR2 (germline): DFQATT, SNEGSKA (reference sequence). This CDR3 reads CSAFAGGEQETQYF. Here the CDR3 DNA reads TGCAGTGCTTTCGCCGGGGGCGAACAAGAGACCCAGTACTTC.

This clone was recorded many times. CDR3 nucleotides: TGCAGCGTTACGGGGACCATGAACACTGAAGCTTTCTTT. It is translated as CSVTGTMNTEAFF. The rearrangement uses TRBV29-1 and TRBJ1-1, with a possible D match to TRBD1 (5 bases). Germline loops: CDR1 SQVTM, CDR2 ANQGSEA. This CDR3 is 13 amino acids long. V lost 5 bases and J lost 0, with 10 bases in between.

The chain has TRBV11-2 and TRBJ2-7; D is unresolved. Germline V gene sequence: CDR1 SGHAT, CDR2 FQNNGV. V lost 2 bases and J lost 5, with 10 bases in between. This CDR3 has 13 amino acids. As DNA, the CDR3 is TGTGCCAGCAGCTTAATTAATCCTCACGAGCAGTACTTC. Protein: CASSLINPHEQYF.